This T cell receptor (beta chain) was observed in a study of cytomegalovirus exposure and HLA in healthy donors. For the study at large: Inside one of the first data releases sat some 85 million unique TCRs taken from HLA-typed donors. The study, taken as a whole, reports: Sequencing likely produced, as an artifact, a cluster of highly shared sequence variants. Productive rates of about 90% or about 30% were seen for most TCR beta V segments in an earlier analysis.

Regarding this clone: As yet, its antigen is unknown.

Primers included in the PCR were 60 Vbeta and 13 Jbeta primers. Libraries were prepared by immunoSEQ multiplex PCR; TCRdb keeps only in-frame clonotypes and omits some of them. This sample has 200,000 to 250,000 clones, with around 81% found just once. The CDR3 has 14 residues. The V end was cut by 0 bases, the J end by 0 bases, with 7 bases between. CDR1 and CDR2 from the germline V gene are SGDLS and YYNGEE. This clonotype was sampled from a woman aged 60-75 years in good health and CMV-seropositive. Sample: PBMCs. The J gene is TRBJ2-7, the V gene TRBV9; D gene unclear. The chain's CDR3 is CASSVGSPSYEQYF. In DNA form, the CDR3 reads TGTGCCAGCAGCGTAGGCAGTCCCTCCTACGAGCAGTACTTC.